This passage covers 11 T cell receptor beta chains from one sample sequenced in a study of control samples from healthy donors and cancer patients. Profiled with immunoSEQ multiplex PCR; TCRdb holds only in-frame clones, not every one. The sample includes around 170,000 clones, around 90% of them seen just once. Sequencing input: blood. The receptors originated from a woman in her thirties in good health.

The V and J genes are TRBV24-1 and TRBJ2-5; 10 nucleotides line up with TRBD2. CDR3 length: 16 amino acids. J was trimmed by 7 bases and V by 5 bases; bases with no gene match: 12. Germline V gene lookup returns CDR1 KGHDR and CDR2 SFDVKD. The CDR3 region is CATSGAGLASTGTQYF. Here the CDR3 DNA reads TGTGCCACCAGTGGGGCGGGACTAGCGTCAACGGGGACCCAGTACTTC.

This clone was found a few times. Other nucleotide sequences from this sample produce the same CDR3. This chain uses TRBV7-2 with TRBJ1-5; D remains ambiguous. V lost 4 bases, J lost 6 bases, and 10 bases lay in between. The CDR3 loop spans 13 amino acids. Per the germline V gene, CDR1 is SGHTA and CDR2 is FQGNSA. The CDR3 is CASSSYDRQPQHF. As DNA, the CDR3 is TGTGCCAGCAGCTCCTATGATCGTCAGCCCCAGCATTTT.

The chain has TRBV25-1 and TRBJ2-2; D is uncertain. Trimming took 2 bases from V and 0 from J, leaving 10 bases between them. The germline CDR1 and CDR2 sequences are MGHDK and SYGVNS. The CDR3 has 16 residues. The CDR3 protein is CASSENRIANTGELFF. The CDR3 coding sequence is TGTGCCAGCAGTGAAAACAGAATCGCGAACACCGGGGAGCTGTTTTTT.

The table lists this clone with a count of one. The chain combines TRBV4-3 with TRBJ2-7; 12 nucleotides line up with TRBD2. Trimming took 4 bases from V and 2 from J; bases not matched to a gene: 3. From germline, CDR1 is LGHNA and CDR2 YSLEER. The CDR3 contains 15 residues. In DNA, the CDR3 is TGCGCCAGCAGCCTACGACTAGCGGGGGCCTACGAGCAGTACTTC. Translated, it gives CASSLRLAGAYEQYF.

The chain joins TRBV11-1 to TRBJ2-1, with TRBD2 matching over 15 bases. The CDR3 consists of 16 residues. Germline V gene data show CDR1 as SGHAT and CDR2 as FQDESV (reference sequence). With V trimmed by 3 bases and J by 10 bases, 7 bases remained unmatched. The CDR3 DNA follows: TGTGCCAGCAGCTTGGCCAGGACTAGCGGGAGGGGCGAGCAGTTCTTC. Protein: CASSLARTSGRGEQFF. The full variable domain, rest sourced from reference TRBV11-1 and TRBJ2-1, is EAEVAQSPRYKITEKSQAVAFWCDPISGHATLYWYRQILGQGPELLVQFQDESVVDDSQLPKDRFSAERLKGVDSTLKIQPAELGDSAMYLCASSLARTSGRGEQFFGPGTRLTVL.

The chain has TRBV28 and TRBJ1-2; D not certain. In germline, CDR1 is MDHEN, CDR2 SYDVKM. V gave up 8 bases and J gave up 4 bases, with 11 bases separating them. This CDR3 has 12 amino acids. DNA for the CDR3: TGTGCCAGCCTTGCGCTTCCCTATGGCTACACCTTC. Encoded protein: CASLALPYGYTF.

This chain uses TRBV5-5 with TRBJ1-1, with 9 nucleotides matching TRBD1. Losses at the gene ends were 4 bases for V and 0 bases for J; bases not matched to a gene: 4. The CDR3 covers 15 residues. Germline CDR1 SGHKS, CDR2 YYEKEE (reference sequence). In DNA, the CDR3 is TGTGCCAGCAGCCATGGGACAGGGATGAACACTGAAGCTTTCTTT. It translates to CASSHGTGMNTEAFF.

The V call is TRBV19, the J call TRBJ2-2, with 8 positions matching TRBD1. CDR3 length equals 16 residues. Germline assignment: CDR1 LNHDA and CDR2 SQIVND (reference sequence). J gave up 7 bases and V 6 bases, and 13 bases lay outside the gene matches. This CDR3 reads CASSQPGTGKGGELFF. In DNA, the CDR3 is TGTGCCAGTAGCCAACCCGGGACAGGAAAGGGCGGGGAGCTGTTTTTT.

The chain employs TRBV6-6 and TRBJ2-1, with D unclear. V lost 3 bases, J lost 4 bases, and 7 bases lay in between. CDR1 is MNHNY, CDR2 SVGAGI, per germline (reference sequence). This CDR3 contains 13 residues. The CDR3 nucleotides read TGTGCCAGCAGTTATGAAACTTACAATGAGCAGTTCTTC. Protein sequence: CASSYETYNEQFF.

The chain carries TRBV21-1 and TRBJ1-3. TRBV21-1 is an annotated pseudogene. The CDR3 has 16 amino acids. The DNA for the CDR3 is TGTGCCAGCAGCTCCGGGGGAAGATCCTCTGGAAACACCATATATTTT. Translated, it gives CASSSGGRSSGNTIYF.

The V and J genes are TRBV7-9 and TRBJ2-4, with a tentative D call TRBD1 (5 bases). The CDR3 is 16 amino acids. The V gene lost 5 bases and the J gene lost 0 bases, with 14 bases spanning the gap. The germline V gene encodes CDR1 SEHNR and CDR2 FQNEAQ (reference sequence). The CDR3 is CASSDSANIAKNIQYF. The CDR3 DNA reads TGTGCCAGCAGCGACAGCGCAAACATAGCCAAAAACATTCAGTACTTC.